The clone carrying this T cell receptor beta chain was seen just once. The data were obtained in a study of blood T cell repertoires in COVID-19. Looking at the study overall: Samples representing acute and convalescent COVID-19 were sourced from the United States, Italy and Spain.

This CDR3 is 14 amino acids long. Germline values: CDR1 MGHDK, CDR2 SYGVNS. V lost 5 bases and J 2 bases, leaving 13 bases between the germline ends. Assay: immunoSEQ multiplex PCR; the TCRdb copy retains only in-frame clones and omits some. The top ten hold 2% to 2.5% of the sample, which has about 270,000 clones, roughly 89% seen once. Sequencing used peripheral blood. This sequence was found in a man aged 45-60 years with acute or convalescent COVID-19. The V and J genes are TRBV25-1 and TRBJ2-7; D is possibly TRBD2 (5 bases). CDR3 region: CASSPRTGTYEQYF. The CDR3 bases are TGTGCCAGCAGTCCTCGGACTGGGACCTACGAGCAGTACTTC.